This is a list of T cell receptor beta chains from one sample in a study of cytomegalovirus exposure and HLA in healthy donors. Profiled with immunoSEQ multiplex PCR; TCRdb holds only in-frame clones, not every one. The profile shows 150,000 or so clones, approximately 78% of them singletons. Specimen: PBMCs. The receptors were gathered from a female donor in good health and CMV-seronegative. The CDR3 runs from the conserved cysteine through the conserved F or W. D genes are given only for firm matches. Clone sizes are given selectively: once, few, many, or a class where the clone is expanded.

>14|TRBJ2-7|.|TRBV5-1|.
TGCGCCAGCAGCCCCGGGTGGAGCTCTTACGAGCAGTACTTC
CASSPGWSSYEQYF
>15|TRBJ2-5|TRBD2|TRBV25-1|.
TGTGCCAGCAGGGAAAGATCAGCGGGAGTGGAGACCCAGTACTTC
CASRERSAGVETQYF
>14|TRBJ1-2|TRBD1|TRBV11-2|.
TGTGCCAGCAGCCACAGGGGACCGAACTATGGCTACACCTTC
CASSHRGPNYGYTF
>14|TRBJ1-5|.|TRBV19|once
TGTGCCAGTAGTATTCCCCAGGCATATCAGCCCCAGCATTTT
CASSIPQAYQPQHF
>11|TRBJ2-7|.|TRBV4-1|.
TGCGCCAGCAGCCAAGGGGCCGTGCAGTACTTC
CASSQGAVQYF
>14|TRBJ2-7|.|TRBV25-1|.
TGTGCCAGCAGTGATACTAGTCGACCCTACGAGCAGTACTTC
CASSDTSRPYEQYF
>9|TRBJ2-1|.|TRBV29-1|.
TGCAGCGTTGATAGGGGGCAGTTCTTC
CSVDRGQFF
>16|TRBJ2-5|.|TRBV5-1|.
TGCGCCAGCAGCTTGGCGGACTGGGCCGGGGGTGAGACCCAGTACTTC
CASSLADWAGGETQYF
>16|TRBJ2-7|TRBD2|TRBV7-9|once
TGTGCCAGCAGCCGACAGGGGTTAGCGGGAGGCTACGAGCAGTACTTC
CASSRQGLAGGYEQYF
>12|TRBJ1-1|TRBD1|TRBV2|few
TGTGCCAGAGGGACAGGGGACGCTGAAGCTTTCTTT
CARGTGDAEAFF
>16|TRBJ1-4|.|TRBV14|.
TGTGCCAGCAGCCAAGATATCGGGGGGGCGCCTGAAAAACTGTTTTTT
CASSQDIGGAPEKLFF
>15|TRBJ2-7|TRBD2|TRBV27|.
TGTGCCAGCAGTGCAGGGACTAGCGTAAATCGGGGGCAGTACTTC
CASSAGTSVNRGQYF
>14|TRBJ1-2|.|TRBV18|.
TGTGCCAGCTCACCAGCGCGGGATCCCTATGGCTACACCTTC
CASSPARDPYGYTF
>15|TRBJ1-1|.|TRBV5-1|.
TGCGCCAGCAGCTTGGCTACGGGGAGGAACACTGAAGCTTTCTTT
CASSLATGRNTEAFF
>13|TRBJ2-3|.|TRBV5-1|.
TGCGCCAGCTTAGGACACAGCACAGATACGCAGTATTTT
CASLGHSTDTQYF
>15|TRBJ2-7|TRBD2|TRBV9|few
TGTGCCAGCAGCCCCGGAGGAGCGGGAGCCTACGAGCAGTACTTC
CASSPGGAGAYEQYF
>16|TRBJ2-1|.|TRBV7-9|.
TGTGCCAGCAGCTTAAGTATGAGACAAGAAGACAATGAGCAGTTCTTC
CASSLSMRQEDNEQFF
>17|TRBJ2-1|.|TRBV5-1|.
TGCGCCAGCAGCTTCGCGGACGGGAGAAGCTCCTACAATGAGCAGTTCTTC
CASSFADGRSSYNEQFF
>14|TRBJ2-1|.|TRBV6-6|.
TGTGCCAGCAGAAGAGGGACTGGCTACAATGAGCAGTTCTTC
CASRRGTGYNEQFF
>14|TRBJ2-7|.|TRBV30|.
TGTGCCTGGGCCCGTTCCTGGGGAGTCTACGAGCAGTACTTC
CAWARSWGVYEQYF
>15|TRBJ2-3|.|TRBV19|.
TGTGCCAGTCGTAATAGGGACGGGAGAAGAGATACGCAGTATTTT
CASRNRDGRRDTQYF
>14|TRBJ2-7|TRBD1|TRBV13|few
TGTGCCAGCAGCCCCGGGACAGGGTCCTACGAGCAGTACTTC
CASSPGTGSYEQYF
>13|TRBJ1-5|.|TRBV7-9|.
TGTGCCAGCACCAACCCAGGGGACCAGCCCCAGCATTTT
CASTNPGDQPQHF
>15|TRBJ2-7|.|TRBV6-1|.
TGTGCCAGCAGCAACCCCGGACTGGGATCCTACGAGCAGTACTTC
CASSNPGLGSYEQYF
>14|TRBJ1-2|.|TRBV4-1|.
TGCGCCAGCAGCCAGGTACAGGCCTCCGGTGGCTACACCTTC
CASSQVQASGGYTF
>12|TRBJ1-1|.|TRBV7-9|.
TGTGCCAGCAGCTTAGACAGGAGTTCAGCTTTCTTT
CASSLDRSSAFF
>15|TRBJ1-1|.|TRBV2|.
TGTGCCAGCAGTGAATTTCAGGGGATGAACACTGGAGCTTTCTTT
CASSEFQGMNTGAFF
>17|TRBJ1-5|TRBD1|TRBV4-3|few
TGCGCCAGCAGCCAGCGAAATCCGGGACAGGGCAATCAGCCCCAGCATTTT
CASSQRNPGQGNQPQHF
>16|TRBJ1-3|.|TRBV6-1|few
TGTGCCAGCAGTGAATCGGCAGGGGTTGCTGGAAACACCATATATTTT
CASSESAGVAGNTIYF
>14|TRBJ2-1|TRBD1|TRBV19|.
TGTGCCAGTAGCGCGGACAGGACCAACAATGAGCAGTTCTTC
CASSADRTNNEQFF
>18|TRBJ1-4|.|TRBV27|.
TGTGCCAGCAGTCGAGGACGAAGCCGGGAGCTAGTTAATGAAAAACTGTTTTTT
CASSRGRSRELVNEKLFF
>13|TRBJ1-4|.|TRBV28|.
TGTGCCAGCAGCCAACCTAGTGGCGAAAAACTGTTTTTT
CASSQPSGEKLFF
>13|TRBJ1-6|TRBD1|TRBV7-2|.
TGTGCCAGCAGCCCGGGACAGGGATCACCCCTCCACTTT
CASSPGQGSPLHF
>18|TRBJ1-6|.|TRBV4-2|.
TGTGCCAGCAGCCAAGAGGGTGGCGGGGGCTCCTATAATTCACCCCTCCACTTT
CASSQEGGGGSYNSPLHF
>13|TRBJ1-1|.|TRBV6-5|.
TGTGCCAGCAGTATACAGGTGAACACTGAAGCTTTCTTT
CASSIQVNTEAFF
>16|TRBJ2-1|TRBD1|TRBV28|once
TGTGCCAGCAGTTCGGGACAGTTGAGCTCCTACAATGAGCAGTTCTTC
CASSSGQLSSYNEQFF
>14|TRBJ1-5|.|TRBV4-1|few
TGCGCCAGCAGCCAAGCAGGTTACCGCCAGCCCCAGCATTTT
CASSQAGYRQPQHF
>18|TRBJ2-7|TRBD1|TRBV5-8|.
TGTGCCAGCAGACGGGACAGGGGTTCATCCACCAGCTCCTACGAGCAGTACTTC
CASRRDRGSSTSSYEQYF
>16|TRBJ1-2|TRBD1|TRBV4-3|once
TGCGCCAGCAGCCAAGAACAGGGGGAATCCAACTATGGCTACACCTTC
CASSQEQGESNYGYTF
>19|TRBJ1-5|.|TRBV28|.
TGTGCCAGCAGTCCACAGGGCTATTGGGAGGGAGGAGTTAATCAGCCCCAGCATTTT
CASSPQGYWEGGVNQPQHF
>17|TRBJ2-1|.|TRBV4-1|few
TGCGCCAGCAGCCAAGTGTATGGCCGGAGCTCCTACAATGAGCAGTTCTTC
CASSQVYGRSSYNEQFF
>15|TRBJ2-2|.|TRBV9|.
TGTGCCAGCAGCGTAGCGGCAGGAAACACCGGGGAGCTGTTTTTT
CASSVAAGNTGELFF
>14|TRBJ2-3|.|TRBV19|.
TGTGCCAGTAGTCTTGAGCGGACCACAGATACGCAGTATTTT
CASSLERTTDTQYF
>13|TRBJ2-1|.|TRBV7-9|few
TGTGCCAGCATCACCCGGCGGGAAAATGAGCAGTTCTTC
CASITRRENEQFF
>14|TRBJ1-5|.|TRBV28|.
TGTGCCAGCAGTAAGGACAGATCTAACCAGCCCCAGCATTTT
CASSKDRSNQPQHF
>15|TRBJ2-6|.|TRBV6-5|.
TGTGCCAGCAGGTCTAGGGGAACTGGGGCCAACGGCCTGACTTTC
CASRSRGTGANGLTF